This T cell receptor beta chain is drawn from a study of blood T cell repertoires in COVID-19. On the study more broadly: Samples taken during acute and convalescent COVID-19 were collected in the United States, Italy and Spain. The cDNA or gDNA used as material had been derived from T cells, B-cell-depleted T cells, or PBMCs.

In the original workflow: Amplification with reference gene primers provided the estimates of nucleated cell counts. Clones were read by immunoSEQ multiplex PCR, and TCRdb kept only the in-frame ones, dropping some. From that table come the V and J calls and clone size; the DNA was used to work out D and trimming. The sample has hundreds of thousands of clones, around 90% seen once. With V trimmed by 7 bases and J by 4 bases, 7 bases remained unmatched. CDR3 length: 15 amino acids. Germline values: CDR1 SNHLY, CDR2 FYNNEI. The specimen sequenced was peripheral blood. The clonotype comes from a woman in her forties or fifties who had recovered from COVID-19. The chain couples TRBV2 to TRBJ2-2, with 9 bases aligning to TRBD2. The CDR3 protein is CASMLAGEATGELFF. The CDR3 DNA follows: TGTGCCAGCATGTTAGCGGGGGAGGCCACCGGGGAGCTGTTTTTT.